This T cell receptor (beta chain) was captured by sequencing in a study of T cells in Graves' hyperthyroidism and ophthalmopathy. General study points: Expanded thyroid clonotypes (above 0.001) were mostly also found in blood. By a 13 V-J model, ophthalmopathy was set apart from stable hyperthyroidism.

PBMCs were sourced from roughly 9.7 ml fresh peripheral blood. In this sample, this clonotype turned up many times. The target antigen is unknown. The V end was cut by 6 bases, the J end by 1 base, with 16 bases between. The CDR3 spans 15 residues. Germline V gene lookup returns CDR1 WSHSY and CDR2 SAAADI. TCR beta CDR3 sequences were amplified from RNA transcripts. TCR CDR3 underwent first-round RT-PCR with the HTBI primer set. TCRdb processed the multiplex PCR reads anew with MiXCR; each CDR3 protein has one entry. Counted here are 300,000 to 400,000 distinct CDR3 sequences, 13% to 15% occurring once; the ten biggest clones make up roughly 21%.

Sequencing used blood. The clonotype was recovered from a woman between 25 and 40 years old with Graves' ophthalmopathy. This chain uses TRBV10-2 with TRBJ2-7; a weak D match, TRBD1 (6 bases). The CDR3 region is CASRGHDRRSYEQYF. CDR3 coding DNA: TGCGCCAGCAGGGGCCACGACAGGAGATCCTACGAGCAGTACTTC.